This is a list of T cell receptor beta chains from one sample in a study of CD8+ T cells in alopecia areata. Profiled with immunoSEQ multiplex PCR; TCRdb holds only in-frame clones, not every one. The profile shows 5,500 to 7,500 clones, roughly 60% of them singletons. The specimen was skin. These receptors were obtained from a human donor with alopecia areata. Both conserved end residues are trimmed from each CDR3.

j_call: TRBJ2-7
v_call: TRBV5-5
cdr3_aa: ASSLGMAGQQY

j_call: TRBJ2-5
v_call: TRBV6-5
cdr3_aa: ASRSGAGETQY

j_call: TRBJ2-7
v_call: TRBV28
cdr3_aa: ASTSLYEQY

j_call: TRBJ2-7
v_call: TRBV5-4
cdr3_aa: ASSQGGHYEQY

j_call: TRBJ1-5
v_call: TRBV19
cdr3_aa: ASSQYSNQPQH

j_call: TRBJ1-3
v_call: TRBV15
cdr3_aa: ATSRGSRSTDSGNTIY

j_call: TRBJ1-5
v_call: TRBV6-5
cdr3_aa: ASSYSPAQPQH

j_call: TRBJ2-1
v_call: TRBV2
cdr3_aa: ASTGPSRDNEQF

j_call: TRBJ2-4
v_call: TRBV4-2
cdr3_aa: ASSQDLAGERNIQY

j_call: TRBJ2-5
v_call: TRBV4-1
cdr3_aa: ASSQKRGVVETQY

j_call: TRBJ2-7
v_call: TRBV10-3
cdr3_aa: AISERMGIEQY

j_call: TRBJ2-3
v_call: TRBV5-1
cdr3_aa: ASSSRYGGVSTDTQY

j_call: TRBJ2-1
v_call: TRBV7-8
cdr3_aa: ASSLGPPTITSYNEQF

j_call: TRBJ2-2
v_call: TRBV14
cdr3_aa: ASSRLTGGWSVGELF

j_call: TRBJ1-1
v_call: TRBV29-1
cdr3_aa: SVVGQGNTEAF

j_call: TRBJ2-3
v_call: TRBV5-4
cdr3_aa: ASSQGGAGDTQY

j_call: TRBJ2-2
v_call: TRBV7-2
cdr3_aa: ASSLQGVGYTGELF

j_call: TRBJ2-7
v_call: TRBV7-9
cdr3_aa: ASSFGNPYEQY

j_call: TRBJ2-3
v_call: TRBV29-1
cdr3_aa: SVPSEDRGTDTQY

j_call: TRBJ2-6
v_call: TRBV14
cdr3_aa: ASSQDAPANVLT

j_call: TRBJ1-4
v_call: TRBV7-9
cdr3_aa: ASSDRRTTNEKLF

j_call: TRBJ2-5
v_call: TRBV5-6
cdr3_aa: ASRNRNQETQY

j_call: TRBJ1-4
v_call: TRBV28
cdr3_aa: ASTPSRLVRPGKLF

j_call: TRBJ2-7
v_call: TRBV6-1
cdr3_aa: ASSPAGGSSYEQY

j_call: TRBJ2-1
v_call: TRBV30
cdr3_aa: AWSVPSGAEF

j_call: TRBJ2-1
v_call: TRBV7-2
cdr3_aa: ASSLAGTGGPEQF

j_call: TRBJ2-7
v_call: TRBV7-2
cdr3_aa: ASSLGQIYEQY

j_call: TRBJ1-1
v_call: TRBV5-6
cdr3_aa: ASSFLGFEAF

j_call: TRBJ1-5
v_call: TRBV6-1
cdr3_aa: ASSVTAYSNQPQH

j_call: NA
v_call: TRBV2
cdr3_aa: ASSEMSEQY